These 19 T cell receptor beta chains share one sample of origin, sequenced in a study of T cell repertoires in cytomegalovirus infection. TCRdb reanalysed the reads using MiXCR and keeps one entry per CDR3 protein. The sample consists of 130,000 or so distinct CDR3 sequences, 6.5% of them appearing once. Sequencing was performed on PBMCs. Every receptor here comes from a human donor in good health (CMV status not recorded). Some clones in this sample may be carry-over from other donors' samples.

This clonotype was counted ten times or more. J is TRBJ1-1 and V is TRBV6-1; weak D call: TRBD1 (6 bases). The CDR3 sequence is 14 residues long. Per the germline V gene, CDR1 is MNHNS and CDR2 is SASEGT. The V gene lost 7 bases and the J gene lost 3 bases, with 15 bases spanning the gap. CDR3 region: CASTLDRGHTEAFF. DNA of the CDR3: TGTGCCAGCACCCTGGACAGAGGACACACTGAAGCTTTCTTT.

In this sample, this clonotype turned up many times. V usage is TRBV7-2 and J usage is TRBJ2-3; 14 positions agree with TRBD2. With 4 bases clipped from V and 6 bases from J, the junction kept 15 bases outside the gene matches. Germline V gives CDR1 SGHTA, CDR2 FQGNSA. The CDR3 has 19 residues. The chain's CDR3 is CASSSPKGTSGGPSDTQYF. In DNA form, the CDR3 reads TGTGCCAGCAGCTCTCCAAAGGGGACTAGCGGGGGTCCTTCTGATACGCAGTATTTT.

This clonotype was observed many times. V is TRBV28 and J is TRBJ1-1; 10 bases match TRBD1. The CDR3 is 15 amino acids. V lost 6 bases, J lost 9 bases, and 13 bases stayed unmatched. From germline, CDR1 is MDHEN and CDR2 SYDVKM. DNA of the CDR3: TGTGCCAGCAGCCTTCCGGGACAGGGGACGGAAAAAGCTTTCTTT. This sequence encodes CASSLPGQGTEKAFF.

The table lists this clonotype with a few counts. The chain has TRBV5-1 and TRBJ1-1; D is unclear. The germline V gene encodes CDR1 SGHRS and CDR2 YFSETQ. The CDR3 spans 14 residues. V was shortened by 4 bases and J by 4 bases, with 14 bases between the two germline ends. This CDR3 reads CASSQAGRSTEAFF. CDR3 in DNA: TGCGCCAGCAGCCAGGCGGGGAGGAGCACTGAAGCTTTCTTT.

As regards this clonotype: A much larger clone is a single base away; this may be a read error. The chain combines TRBV28 with TRBJ2-7; the D gene is possibly TRBD2 (5 bases). Trimming removed 8 bases at V and 7 bases at J, with 9 bases between. This CDR3 is built from 10 residues. Germline CDR1 reads MDHEN; CDR2 reads SYDVKM. The CDR3 coding sequence is TGTGCCAGCGGGAGTAGGGAGCAGTACTTC. It specifies CASGSREQYF.

The table lists this clonotype with many counts. The chain recombines TRBV7-2 with TRBJ1-4, with D possibly matching TRBD1 (5 bases). Germline assignment: CDR1 SGHTA and CDR2 FQGNSA. Trimming took off 5 bases at V and 7 bases at J, with 17 bases between the two ends. The CDR3 sequence is 15 residues long. The CDR3 bases are TGTGCCAGCAGCCTGAGCGGCCCGGGGGGTGAAAAACTGTTTTTT. Translating gives CASSLSGPGGEKLFF.

Many counts were recorded for this clonotype. The chain has TRBV7-2 and TRBJ2-2; 10 bases are a match to TRBD2. The V segment lost 5 bases and the J segment 2 bases; nucleotides outside the gene matches: 5. This CDR3 is 16 amino acids long. CDR1 SGHTA and CDR2 FQGNSA come from the germline V gene. The CDR3 nucleotides are TGTGCCAGCAGCACCAGCGGGGGGGCAAACACCGGGGAGCTGTTTTTT. It encodes CASSTSGGANTGELFF. Based on the CDR3 plus reference TRBV7-2 and TRBJ2-2, the full variable domain is GAGVSQSPSNKVTEKGKDVELRCDPISGHTALYWYRQSLGQGLEFLIYFQGNSAPDKSGLPSDRFSAERTGGSVSTLTIQRTQQEDSAVYLCASSTSGGANTGELFFGEGSRLTVL.

The sample holds many counts of this clonotype. The CDR3 nucleotides are TGTGCCAGCAGCTTCGCCCTAGAGCGGCCTGATCTATCCCAAGAGACCCAGTACTTC. Protein: CASSFALERPDLSQETQYF. The rearrangement joins TRBV7-2 to TRBJ2-5; tentative D call: TRBD2 (5 bases). CDR1 and CDR2 from the germline V gene are SGHTA and FQGNSA. V lost 3 bases, J lost 1 base, and 24 bases lay in between. This CDR3 has 19 residues.

In its sample, this clonotype was seen a few times. The chain carries TRBV6-2 or TRBV6-3 and TRBJ2-7; the D is unclear. The V gene's germline CDR1 is MNHEY and CDR2 SVGEGT. Trimming removed 10 bases from V and 2 bases from J, with 15 bases in between. The CDR3 spans 13 residues. The CDR3 region has the DNA TGTGCCACCTCGACCGGGCCCGCCTACGAGCAGTACTTC. Amino acids: CATSTGPAYEQYF.

This clonotype was observed at least ten times. The CDR3 loop is CASSRTGTSTDTQYF. In DNA, the CDR3 is TGTGCCAGCAGCCGTACCGGGACTAGCACAGATACGCAGTATTTT. V gene TRBV7-2 combines with J gene TRBJ2-3; D might be TRBD2 (6 bases). This CDR3 contains 15 residues. V lost 5 bases to trimming and J lost 0 bases, with 12 bases between them. The germline CDR1 and CDR2 sequences are SGHTA and FQGNSA.

This clonotype has at least ten counts. This chain links TRBV7-2 with TRBJ2-3; TRBD2 agrees at 11 bases. Germline-derived CDR1 and CDR2 are SGHTA and FQGNSA. This CDR3 comprises 16 residues. J lost 1 base, V lost 5 bases, and 5 bases had no gene match. The CDR3 DNA follows: TGTGCCAGCAGCACTAGCGGGGGCTGGGGCACAGATACGCAGTATTTT. Its protein product is CASSTSGGWGTDTQYF.

This clonotype showed up many times. The rearrangement links TRBV7-8 to TRBJ1-4; maybe TRBD1 (6 bases). V was clipped by 1 base and J by 0 bases, with 9 bases between them. The germline V gene has CDR1 SGHVS and CDR2 FQNEAQ. The CDR3 covers 16 residues. The CDR3 nucleotides are TGTGCCAGCAGCTTAGGGGGGGCGACAACTAATGAAAAACTGTTTTTT. Translating gives CASSLGGATTNEKLFF.

This clonotype was observed at least ten times. The chain employs TRBV7-2 and TRBJ2-3, with 11 bases that match TRBD1. This CDR3 is 17 amino acids long. The trim removed 5 bases at V and 5 bases at J, leaving 12 bases unmatched. Germline values: CDR1 SGHTA, CDR2 FQGNSA. The CDR3 loop reads CASSLLEGQGVGDTQYF. In nucleotides, the CDR3 is TGTGCCAGCAGCCTACTAGAGGGACAGGGGGTGGGAGATACGCAGTATTTT.

Many counts were recorded for this clonotype. CDR3 amino acids: CASSPGQGSDIQYF. For the CDR3, the DNA is TGTGCCAGCAGCCCGGGACAGGGTAGTGACATTCAGTACTTC. The chain employs TRBV7-7 and TRBJ2-4, with 9 bases fitting TRBD1. CDR1 and CDR2 (germline): SSHAT, FNYEAQ (reference sequence). CDR3 size: 14 residues. V shed 5 bases, J shed 8 bases, and the junction held 7 bases outside the gene matches. The full variable domain, its missing parts supplied by reference TRBV7-7 and TRBJ2-4, is GAGVSQSPRYKVTKRGQDVTLRCDPISSHATLYWYQQALGQGPEFLTYFNYEAQPDKSGLPSDRFSAERPEGSISTLTIQRTEQRDSAMYRCASSPGQGSDIQYFGAGTRLSVL.

This clonotype occurred many times. The chain employs TRBV18 and TRBJ1-1; a possible D gene is TRBD1 (6 bases). The V gene lost 8 bases and the J gene lost 4 bases, with 17 bases spanning the gap. The CDR3 covers 14 residues. CDR1 and CDR2 from the germline V gene are KGHSH and LQKENI. The CDR3, as DNA: TGTGCCAGCACCTCACTACAGGGACCCACTGAAGCTTTCTTT. Residues: CASTSLQGPTEAFF.

This clonotype has more than one count but fewer than ten. The J gene is TRBJ2-6, the V gene TRBV20-1; TRBD1 is a possible D gene (6 bases). The CDR3 spans 14 residues. Germline CDR1 is DFQATT and CDR2 is SNEGSKA (reference sequence). The ends were cut back, 6 bases at V and 4 bases at J, with 13 bases in the middle. The chain's CDR3 is CSAYQGSGANVLTF. CDR3 nucleotide sequence: TGCAGTGCCTACCAGGGGTCGGGGGCCAACGTCCTGACTTTC.

The chain recombines TRBV14 with TRBJ1-1; possibly TRBD1 for D (5 bases). CDR3 length: 14 amino acids. Between the trimmed V and J ends, which lost 5 bases and 4 bases, there was a span of 14 bases. Germline V gene lookup returns CDR1 SGHDN and CDR2 FVKESK. As DNA, the CDR3 is TGTGCCAGCAGCTTTGTGGGGCAGGGCACTGAAGCTTTCTTT. Translated: CASSFVGQGTEAFF.

This clonotype showed up many times. V is TRBV7-8 and J is TRBJ2-7; D might be TRBD1 (5 bases). CDR3 size: 14 residues. V lost 1 base, J lost 5 bases, and 12 bases lay in between. Germline V lookup: CDR1 SGHVS, CDR2 FQNEAQ. CDR3 sequence (DNA): TGTGCCAGCAGCTTAGTGGTGGGGCGCAACGAGCAGTACTTC. Its translation: CASSLVVGRNEQYF.

This clonotype was found many times. The gene calls are TRBV20-1 and TRBJ1-2; 7 nucleotides line up with TRBD1. The length of the CDR3 is 12 residues. Germline trimming cut 6 bases from V and 4 bases from J; bases unmatched to any gene: 5. Germline CDR1 reads DFQATT; CDR2 reads SNEGSKA (reference sequence). DNA for the CDR3: TGCAGTGCAGAACAGGGGATCTATGGCTACACCTTC. Translating it yields CSAEQGIYGYTF.